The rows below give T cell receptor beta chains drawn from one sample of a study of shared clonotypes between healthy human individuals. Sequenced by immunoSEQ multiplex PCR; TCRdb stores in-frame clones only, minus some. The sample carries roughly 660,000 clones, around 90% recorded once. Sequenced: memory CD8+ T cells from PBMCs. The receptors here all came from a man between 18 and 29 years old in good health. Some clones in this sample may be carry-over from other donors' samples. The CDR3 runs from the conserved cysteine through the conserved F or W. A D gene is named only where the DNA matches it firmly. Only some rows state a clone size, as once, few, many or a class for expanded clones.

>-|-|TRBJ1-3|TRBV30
TGTGCCTGGACCGCAGGGAGTTCGTTGGACACCATATATTTT
CAWTAGSSLDTIYF
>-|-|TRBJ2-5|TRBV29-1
TGCAGCGTTGAAGATCAGGGGCGAGGCCCCGAGGAGACCCAGTACTTC
CSVEDQGRGPEETQYF
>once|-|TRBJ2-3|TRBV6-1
TGTGCCAGCAGTCAATACCGAGGGGTCACAGATACGCAGTATTTT
CASSQYRGVTDTQYF
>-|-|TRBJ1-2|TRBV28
TGTGCCAGCAGGTCAATAAGGGGCTATGGCTACACCTTC
CASRSIRGYGYTF
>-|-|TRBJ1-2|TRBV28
TGTGCCAGCAGTTTGCAGGGACCTACTGGCCTATTCTATGGCTACACCTTC
CASSLQGPTGLFYGYTF
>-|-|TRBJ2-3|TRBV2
TGTGCCAGCAGTGAAGCGCGTAGCGGAAGCACAGATACGCAGTATTTT
CASSEARSGSTDTQYF
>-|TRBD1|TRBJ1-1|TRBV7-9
TGTGCCAGCAGCCTGGGTTATCTGGGACAGGGAACCACTGAAGCTTTCTTT
CASSLGYLGQGTTEAFF
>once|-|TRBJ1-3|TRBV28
TGTGCCAGCAGTTTAGGATCGAACTCTGGAAACACCATATATTTT
CASSLGSNSGNTIYF
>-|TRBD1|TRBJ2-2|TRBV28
TGTGCCAGCAGACCAGGACAGGGGGTCACCGGGGAGCTGTTTTTT
CASRPGQGVTGELFF
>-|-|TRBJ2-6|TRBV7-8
TGTGCCAGCAGCTTAGTTTCAGGGAGGTCTGGGGCCAACGTCCTGACTTTC
CASSLVSGRSGANVLTF
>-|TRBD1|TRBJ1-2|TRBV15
TGTGCCACCAGCAGAGCGGGACAGCAATTAGTGTATGGCTACACCTTC
CATSRAGQQLVYGYTF
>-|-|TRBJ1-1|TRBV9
TGTGCCACCAGTAGGGGGGCCATGAACACTGAAGCTTTCTTT
CATSRGAMNTEAFF
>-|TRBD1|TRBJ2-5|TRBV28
TGTGCCAGCACCCCTAGGGGGCTAAGGGAGACCCAGTACTTC
CASTPRGLRETQYF
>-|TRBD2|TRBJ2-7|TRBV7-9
TGTGCCAGCAGCTTATTTTCTAGCGGGTACTCCTACGAGCAGTACTTC
CASSLFSSGYSYEQYF
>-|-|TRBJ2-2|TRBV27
TGTGCCAGCAGTTTAATGTTGTACACCGGGGAGCTGTTTTTT
CASSLMLYTGELFF
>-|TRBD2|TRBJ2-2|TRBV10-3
TGTGCCATCAGACCTCCGGGACTAGAGGTGAACGGGGAGCTGTTTTTT
CAIRPPGLEVNGELFF
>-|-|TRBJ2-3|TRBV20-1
TGCAGTGCTAGAATCGATACGCAGTATTTT
CSARIDTQYF
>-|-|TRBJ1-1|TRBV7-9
TGTGCCAGCAGCTCCCAGGCCGGCAGAGACACTGAAGCTTTCTTT
CASSSQAGRDTEAFF
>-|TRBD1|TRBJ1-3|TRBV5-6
TGTGCCAGCAGCTCTGACAGGGACTCTGGAAACACCATATATTTT
CASSSDRDSGNTIYF
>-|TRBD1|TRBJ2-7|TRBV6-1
TGTGCCAGCAGCGAATGGACAGGCGGAAATTACGAGCAGTACTTC
CASSEWTGGNYEQYF
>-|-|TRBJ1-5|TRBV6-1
TGTGCCAGCAGTGAGAGAATAACAGGGTACAATCAGCCCCAGCATTTT
CASSERITGYNQPQHF
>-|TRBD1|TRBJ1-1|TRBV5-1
TGCGCCAGCAGCTTGGGTCCAGGGGGCACTGAAGCTTTCTTT
CASSLGPGGTEAFF
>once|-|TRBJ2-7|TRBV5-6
TGTGCCAGCAGCCTGGGGCCCACCCCGGGATACGAGCAGTACTTC
CASSLGPTPGYEQYF
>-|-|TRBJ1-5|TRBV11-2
TGTGCCAGCAGCCGCGCCGGGAGCAGGGCTCAGCCCCAGCATTTT
CASSRAGSRAQPQHF
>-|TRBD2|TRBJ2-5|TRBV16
TGTGCCAGCAGCCAATCCCATAGCGGGGACCAAGAGACCCAGTACTTC
CASSQSHSGDQETQYF
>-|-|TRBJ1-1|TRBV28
TGTGCCAGCAGTTTAACCCGCAGGGGCAGCACTGAAGCTTTCTTT
CASSLTRRGSTEAFF
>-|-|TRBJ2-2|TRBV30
TGTGCCTGGAGTCTTCTCCCGGACGGGAACACCGGGGAGCTGTTTTTT
CAWSLLPDGNTGELFF
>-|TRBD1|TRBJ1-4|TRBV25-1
TGTGCCAGCAGCGCGACAGGGACCGAAAAACTGTTTTTT
CASSATGTEKLFF
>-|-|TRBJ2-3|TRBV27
TGTGCCAGCCGCGTCACTCCTAGCGTGCGATCCACAGATACGCAGTATTTT
CASRVTPSVRSTDTQYF
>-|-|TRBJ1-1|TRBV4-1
TGCGCCAGCAGCCAATCCAGGGACTATACTGAAGCTTTCTTT
CASSQSRDYTEAFF
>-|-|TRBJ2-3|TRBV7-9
TGTGCCAGCAGCAAAGGAGAGGGGGATACGCAGTATTTT
CASSKGEGDTQYF
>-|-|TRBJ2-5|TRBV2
TGTGCCAGCAGGGGGGAAAGGGAGACCCAGTACTTC
CASRGERETQYF
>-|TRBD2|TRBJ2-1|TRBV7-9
TGTGCCAGCAGCTTAGCCAGCGGGAGAAATGCCGATGAGCAGTTCTTC
CASSLASGRNADEQFF
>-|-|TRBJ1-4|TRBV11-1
TGTGCCAGCAGCACCCGGGGAGCAACTAATGAAAAACTGTTTTTT
CASSTRGATNEKLFF
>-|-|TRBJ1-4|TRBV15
TGTGCCACCAGCAGAGATATGGAAGTACCCCTCTCAGTGCCCGCAACTAATGAAAAACTGTTTTTT
CATSRDMEVPLSVPATNEKLFF
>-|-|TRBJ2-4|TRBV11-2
TGTGCCAGCAGCTTATACGGGGTCAAAAACATTCAGTACTTC
CASSLYGVKNIQYF
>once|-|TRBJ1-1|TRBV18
TGTGCCAGCTCAGAAGGTAACGCTCCGAACACTGAAGCTTTCTTT
CASSEGNAPNTEAFF
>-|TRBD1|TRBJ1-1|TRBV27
TGTGCCAGCAACCCATTCCGGGACAGGAACACTGAAGCTTTCTTT
CASNPFRDRNTEAFF
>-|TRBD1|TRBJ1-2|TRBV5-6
TGTGCCAGCAGCTCGCCCGGGACAGGCAACTATGGCTACACCTTC
CASSSPGTGNYGYTF
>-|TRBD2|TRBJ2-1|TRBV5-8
TGTGCCAGCAGCGCTCTAGCGGGATTTGAGCAGTTCTTC
CASSALAGFEQFF
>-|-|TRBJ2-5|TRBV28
TGTGCCAGCAGTTTACTCGATTCAACCGAGACCCAGTACTTC
CASSLLDSTETQYF
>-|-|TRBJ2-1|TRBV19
TGTGCCAGTAGCTCAGCGCCGAGCTCCTACAATGAGCAGTTCTTC
CASSSAPSSYNEQFF
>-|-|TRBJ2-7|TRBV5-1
TGCGCCAGCAGCTTGGAATGGGGGTTCAGCTCCTACGAGCAGTACTTC
CASSLEWGFSSYEQYF
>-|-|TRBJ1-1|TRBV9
TGTGCCAGCAGCGTAGAGGGTCGTGACACTGAAGCTTTCTTT
CASSVEGRDTEAFF
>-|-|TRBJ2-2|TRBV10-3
TGTGCCATCAGTGGGCCCGGAGGGGGCGCGACCGACACCGGGGAGCTGTTTTTT
CAISGPGGGATDTGELFF
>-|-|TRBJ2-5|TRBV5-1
TGCGCCAGCAGCTTGGGACGGTACGAAGAGACCCAGTACTTC
CASSLGRYEETQYF
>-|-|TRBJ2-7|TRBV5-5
TGTGCCAGCAGCTTTAGGTCCACCTACGAGCAGTACTTC
CASSFRSTYEQYF
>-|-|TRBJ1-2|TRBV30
TGTGCCTGGAGCTCCTTTGTCAGCACCGGGTCCAACTATGGCTACACCTTC
CAWSSFVSTGSNYGYTF
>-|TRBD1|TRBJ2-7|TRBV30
TGTGCCTGGAGTGAGGGACAGGGGCGCTACGAGCAGTACTTC
CAWSEGQGRYEQYF
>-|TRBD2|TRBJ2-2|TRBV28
TGTGCCGCCCGAGGAGTGGGACTAGCGTGGAACACCGGGGAGCTGTTTTTT
CAARGVGLAWNTGELFF
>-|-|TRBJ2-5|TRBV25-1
TGTGCCAGCAGTCCTCGAAAGGGAAGGAGCCAAGAGACCCAGTACTTC
CASSPRKGRSQETQYF
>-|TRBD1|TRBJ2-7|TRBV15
TGTGCCACCAGCTTCGGACAGGGCTACGAGCAGTACTTC
CATSFGQGYEQYF
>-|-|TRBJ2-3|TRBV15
TGTGCCACCAGCAGAGGGGACTCGCTGGGGTCAGATACGCAGTATTTT
CATSRGDSLGSDTQYF
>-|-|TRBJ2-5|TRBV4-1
TGCGCCAGCAGCCCACTGTCATCCCGAGAGACCCAGTACTTC
CASSPLSSRETQYF